These 4 T cell receptor delta chains share one sample of origin, sequenced in a study of gamma-delta chains in newborns, infants, children (dated by TCRdb to the late 2010s). Sequencing instrument: Illumina MiSeq. TCRdb recomputed clones from the public reads with CATT; identical DNA rows were then combined. For this sample there are thousands of delta-chain clones; 5.2% appear just once. The top ten clonotypes cover about 6.4% of the sample. Sequencing input: blood. Source of these receptors: a child who was a newborn, infant or young child, either healthy, febrile or measles-vaccinated (not recorded which).

Regarding this clone: With a much larger clone just one base away, this may be a read error. The genes are TRDV2 and TRDJ2; the D call may be TRDD2 or TRDD3 (7 bases each). This CDR3 is 19 amino acids long. CDR1 and CDR2 from the germline V gene are GEAIGNYY and EKD. The CDR3 DNA is TGTGCCTGTGATCCAGTTTCCTACGATGGGGATATGGTCACAGCACAACCCTTCTTT. Residues: CACDPVSYDGDMVTAQPFF.

This clone has just a few counts. A far larger clone is only one base removed, so a read error is likely. V gene TRDV2 combines with J gene TRDJ1, with a tentative D call TRDD3 (5 bases). Trimming took off 3 bases at V and 0 bases at J, with 34 bases between the two ends. The CDR3 runs 22 residues. Germline CDR1 is GEAIGNYY and CDR2 is EKD. CDR3 DNA: TGTGCCTGTGACGGTGCCGCCGAGGGGAGAAACCCGGGGTTCAAGTACACCGATAAACTCATCTTT. It translates to CACDGAAEGRNPGFKYTDKLIF.

Note on this clone: The protein held in TCRdb is that of a much larger clone and does not match this DNA's translation at residue 10, likely because of a read error; the protein shown is translated from the DNA. The rearrangement links TRDV2 to TRDJ3; no firm D call. Germline V CDR1 and CDR2: GEAIGNYY, EKD. Trimming took off 0 bases at V and 2 bases at J, with 13 bases between the two ends. The CDR3 extends over 18 amino acids. CDR3 sequence (DNA): TGTGCCTGTGACACCGCGGGCCGAAGCCCCTGGGACACCCGACAGATGTTTTTC. It specifies CACDTAGRSPWDTRQMFF.

By its share, this clone is medium-sized. The sample carries other DNA sequences with the same CDR3. This chain connects TRDV2 to TRDJ3, with 12 positions matching TRDD3. Germline CDR1 GEAIGNYY, CDR2 EKD. V shed 0 bases, J shed 1 base, and the junction held 0 bases outside the gene matches. The CDR3 loop spans 18 amino acids. DNA for the CDR3: TGTGCCTGTGACACCCTGGGGGATACGTCCTGGGACACCCGACAGATGTTTTTC. It translates to CACDTLGDTSWDTRQMFF.